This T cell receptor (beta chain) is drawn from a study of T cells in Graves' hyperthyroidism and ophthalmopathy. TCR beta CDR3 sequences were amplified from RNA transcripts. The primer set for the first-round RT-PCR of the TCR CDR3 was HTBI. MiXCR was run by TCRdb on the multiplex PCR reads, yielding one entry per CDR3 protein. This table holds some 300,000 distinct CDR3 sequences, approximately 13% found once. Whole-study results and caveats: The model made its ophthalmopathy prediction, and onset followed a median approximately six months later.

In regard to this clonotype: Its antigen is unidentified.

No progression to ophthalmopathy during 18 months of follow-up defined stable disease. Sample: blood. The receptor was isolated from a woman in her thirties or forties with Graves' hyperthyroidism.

The CDR3 DNA reads TGTGCCAGTAGTTCCGACAGGGCCGCAACTAATGAAAAACTGTTTTTT. As protein: CASSSDRAATNEKLFF. The V call is TRBV19, the J call TRBJ1-4, with TRBD1 matching 7 bases. Trimming took 5 bases from V and 0 from J; bases not matched to a gene: 6. Germline CDR1 is LNHDA and CDR2 is SQIVND (reference sequence). The CDR3 has 16 amino acids.